The 14 T cell receptor beta chains given below trace back to one sample, sequenced in a study of identical twins. TCRdb used MiXCR to reprocess the 5' RACE reads, holding one entry per CDR3 protein. Of roughly 200,000 distinct CDR3 sequences in the sample, roughly 15% were seen once. This sample was shared with a second study, whose subject was T cells expressing NK-cell markers.

The specimen sequenced was CD8+ T cells sorted from blood. The receptors derive from a woman younger than 30 in good health.

The chain combines TRBV2 with TRBJ2-3; 8 bases match TRBD2. The CDR3 has 16 amino acids. V shed 6 bases, J shed 2 bases, and the junction held 10 bases outside the gene matches. In germline, CDR1 is SNHLY, CDR2 FYNNEI. As DNA, the CDR3 is TGTGCCAGCAGGACCCCGGGCGGGGGGACCACAGATACGCAGTATTTT. It translates to CASRTPGGGTTDTQYF.

This chain connects TRBV12-3 or TRBV12-4 to TRBJ1-4; 7 bases match TRBD1. The CDR3 consists of 14 residues. Trimming took 5 bases from V and 6 from J; bases not matched to a gene: 6. CDR3 sequence: CASSDREEDEKLFF. DNA for the CDR3: TGTGCCAGCAGTGACAGGGAAGAGGATGAAAAACTGTTTTTT.

V usage is TRBV6-1 and J usage is TRBJ2-7; TRBD1 might be the D (6 bases). The germline CDR1 and CDR2 sequences are MNHNS and SASEGT. V lost 3 bases and J 3 bases, leaving 15 bases between the germline ends. CDR3 length: 15 amino acids. This CDR3 reads CASSELRGGYYEQYF. CDR3 sequence (DNA): TGTGCCAGCAGTGAGCTCCGAGGGGGATACTACGAGCAGTACTTC.

V gene TRBV12-5 combines with J gene TRBJ1-1; 7 nucleotides line up with TRBD1. V was clipped by 6 bases and J by 5 bases; unmatched bases: 9. CDR1 is LGHNT, CDR2 FRNRAP, per germline. CDR3 size: 14 residues. The CDR3 nucleotides read TGTGCTAGTGGGATGGGACAGCAAATTACTGAAGCTTTCTTT. Its translation is CASGMGQQITEAFF.

The chain joins TRBV29-1 to TRBJ2-3; 9 nucleotides align to TRBD1. The V gene's germline CDR1 is SQVTM and CDR2 ANQGSEA. The V gene end was trimmed by 6 bases and the J gene end by 6 bases; junction bases not matched to a gene: 4. There are 12 residues in the CDR3. The CDR3 DNA sequence: TGCAGCGTGACAGGACAGGGGGATACGCAGTATTTT. The encoded protein is CSVTGQGDTQYF.

This clonotype appeared many times. CDR3 residues: CASRRDTFNEQFF. The CDR3 DNA sequence: TGTGCCAGCAGGAGGGACACCTTCAATGAGCAGTTCTTC. This chain uses TRBV6-2 or TRBV6-3 with TRBJ2-1; a weak D match, TRBD1 (6 bases). The V gene lost 6 bases and the J gene lost 6 bases, with 12 bases spanning the gap. The CDR3 runs to 13 residues. The germline V gene has CDR1 MNHEY and CDR2 SVGEGT.

CDR3 amino acids: CASSLTPGQGYEQYF. As DNA, the CDR3 is TGTGCCAGCAGCTTAACCCCGGGACAGGGCTACGAGCAGTACTTC. The V gene is TRBV11-2, the J gene TRBJ2-7, with 9 bases fitting TRBD1. The CDR3 is 15 residues long. Looked up from germline, CDR1 is SGHAT and CDR2 is FQNNGV. The ends lost 2 bases at V and 3 bases at J; junction bases unmatched: 5. Together with reference TRBV11-2 and TRBJ2-7, the CDR3 gives the full variable domain: EAGVAQSPRYKIIEKRQSVAFWCNPISGHATLYWYQQILGQGPKLLIQFQNNGVVDDSQLPKDRFSAERLKGVDSTLKIQPAKLEDSAVYLCASSLTPGQGYEQYFGPGTRLTVT.

The sample holds a few counts of this clonotype. This chain links TRBV20-1 with TRBJ1-6; D gene uncertain. Trimming removed 0 bases at V and 0 bases at J, with 12 bases between. Germline CDR1 and CDR2: DFQATT and SNEGSKA (reference sequence). The CDR3 spans 17 residues. CDR3 sequence (DNA): TGCAGTGCTAGAGATAGCGGAATGGGCTCCTATAATTCACCCCTCCACTTT. Its translation: CSARDSGMGSYNSPLHF.

The chain joins TRBV6-2 or TRBV6-3 to TRBJ2-6; the D gene could be TRBD1 or TRBD2 (5 bases each). V lost 5 bases, J lost 0 bases, and 11 bases lay in between. Germline CDR1 is MNHEY and CDR2 is SVGEGT. The CDR3 runs 16 residues. The CDR3 protein is CASSGGRRSGANVLTF. The CDR3 DNA reads as TGTGCCAGCAGTGGGGGTCGGCGCTCTGGGGCCAACGTCCTGACTTTC.

This chain uses TRBV7-6 with TRBJ1-2, with D hard to call. Germline values: CDR1 SGHVS, CDR2 FNYEAQ. V lost 5 bases and J 2 bases, leaving 12 bases between the germline ends. There are 14 residues in the CDR3. This CDR3 is CASSRGIGNYGYTF. CDR3 in DNA: TGTGCCAGCAGCCGGGGTATCGGGAACTATGGCTACACCTTC.

This clonotype was counted between two and nine times. The chain has TRBV6-2 or TRBV6-3 and TRBJ2-1; D perhaps matches TRBD1 (6 bases). CDR3 length: 13 amino acids. Trimming stripped 2 bases from V and 7 bases from J, with 9 bases between. Germline V gene lookup returns CDR1 MNHEY and CDR2 SVGEGT. In DNA form, the CDR3 reads TGTGCCAGCAGTTACCTTCAGGGGAATGAGCAGTTCTTC. Translating gives CASSYLQGNEQFF.

This clonotype was picked up many times. This chain connects TRBV9 to TRBJ2-1; D call uncertain. Germline CDR1 and CDR2: SGDLS and YYNGEE. This CDR3 spans 17 amino acids. With 5 bases removed from V and 5 bases from J, the gap between germline ends came to 23 bases. The CDR3 region has the DNA TGTGCCAGCAGTAACCCCCCCGGCTCCTCTTCTAACAATGAGCAGTTCTTC. Translation: CASSNPPGSSSNNEQFF.

The V call is TRBV20-1, the J call TRBJ2-3; 7 nucleotides match TRBD1. Per germline, CDR1 DFQATT and CDR2 SNEGSKA (reference sequence). The junction had 6 bases not matched to a gene; V was cut back by 6 bases and J by 0 bases. CDR3 size: 14 residues. The CDR3 region has the DNA TGCAGTGCGAGGGACAGCCCTAGCACAGATACGCAGTATTTT. Translated: CSARDSPSTDTQYF.

This clonotype has just a few counts. This chain joins TRBV12-3 or TRBV12-4 and TRBJ2-1; either TRBD1 or TRBD2 may fit D (5 bases each). The V and J ends lost 1 base and 5 bases respectively, with 9 bases between them. CDR3 length equals 14 residues. The CDR3 sequence is CASSLGGPNNEQFF. DNA of the CDR3: TGTGCCAGCAGTTTAGGGGGACCAAACAATGAGCAGTTCTTC.